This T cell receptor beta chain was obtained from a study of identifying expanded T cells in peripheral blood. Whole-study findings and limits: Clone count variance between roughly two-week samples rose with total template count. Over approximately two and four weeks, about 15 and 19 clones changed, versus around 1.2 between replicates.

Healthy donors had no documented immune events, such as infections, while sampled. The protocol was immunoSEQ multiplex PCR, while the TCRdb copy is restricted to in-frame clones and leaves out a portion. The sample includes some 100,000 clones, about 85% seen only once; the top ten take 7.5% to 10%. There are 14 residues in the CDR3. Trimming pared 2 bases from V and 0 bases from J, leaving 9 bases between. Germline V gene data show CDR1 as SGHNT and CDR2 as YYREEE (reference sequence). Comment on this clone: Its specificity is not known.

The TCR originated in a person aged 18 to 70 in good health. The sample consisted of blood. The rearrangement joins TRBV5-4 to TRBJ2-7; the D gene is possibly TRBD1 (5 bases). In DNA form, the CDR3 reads TGTGCCAGCAGCTTTGGGGCTAGCTCCTACGAGCAGTACTTC. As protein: CASSFGASSYEQYF. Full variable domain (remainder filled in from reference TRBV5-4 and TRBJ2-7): ETGVTQSPTHLIKTRGQQVTLRCSSQSGHNTVSWYQQALGQGPQFIFQYYREEENGRGNFPPRFSGLQFPNYSSELNVNALELDDSALYLCASSFGASSYEQYFGPGTRLTVT.